This TCR beta chain was sequenced during a study of T cell repertoires in cytomegalovirus infection (dated by TCRdb to about 2019). For context, the study as a whole: Recently identified HLA-C-restricted CMV epitopes, whose presentation resists viral immunomodulation, were targeted by peptide stimulations together with well-studied HLA-B-restricted epitopes. Donor HLA type was relevant to the analysis, as public TCR beta signatures indicated carriage of CMV infection together with the matching HLA type. The study at large found these results: In both this cohort and an independent cohort of 352 donors, the cumulative frequency of public TCR beta family members distinguished carriers of CMV infection plus the relevant HLA type. In the ex vivo response, HLA-C-restricted CMV-specific TCR beta clonotypes were dominant, and in two of eight donors the single most frequent clonotype came from this HLA-C-restricted group.

In the paper's terms, the treatment or condition label means: in vitro stimulation with specific CMV peptide epitopes to enrich CMV-specific T cells. The sequencing machine was an Illumina HiSeq 1500. TCRdb trimmed public reads at Q25 via fastp, called clones via MiXCR and kept in-frame beta chains. Rows with one shared CDR3 protein collapse into an entry with the most common genes and DNA. In all, the sample holds about 570,000 distinct CDR3 sequences, and under 45% of those were seen once. 40% to 60% of the sample is in the top ten clones. CDR3 length: 15 amino acids, cysteine to phenylalanine. Of the read, only the CDR3 DNA is kept; its 45 bases are in frame from base 1. The germline V gene (reference sequence) provides CDR1 DFQATT and CDR2 SNEGSKA. The V and J ends are trimmed by 5 bases and 2 bases, leaving 18 bases between them. Comments on this clonotype: There is no known antigen for this receptor. No base qualities exist here, and no much larger clone lies one base off it.

The TCR sequence derives from a human donor in good health (CMV status not recorded). Some clones in this sample may be carry-over from other donors' samples. The sequence is built from TRBV20-1 and TRBJ1-1, with the identity of the D gene unclear. The source material was cultured PBMCs, sampled from culture after CMV antigen stimulation. The CDR3 sequence is CSAWVPGRSNTEAFF. The nucleotide sequence reads as follows: TGCAGTGCTTGGGTTCCCGGCAGATCTAACACTGAAGCTTTCTTT.